This T cell receptor beta chain was found in a study of cytomegalovirus exposure and HLA in healthy donors. PCR employed 60 Vbeta and 13 Jbeta primers. Per the original methods: An analysis performed later counted about 80 million unique TCR beta chains (approximately 11 million of them shared). Sequencing used immunoSEQ multiplex PCR; TCRdb keeps in-frame clones, though not all of them. The V and J calls and clone size are taken from that table; D and trimming were inferred from the DNA. The table includes approximately 210,000 clones, 79% detected once. Study-wide findings and caveats: Evidence from a later analysis indicated that most CMV-associated TCR beta chains looked HLA-restricted. Using a false discovery rate of 0.05, a later analysis showed that approximately 17,000 TCR beta sequences were associated with HLA alleles.

Details on this clone: The target antigen is unknown.

The clonotype originates from a girl aged 5 to 17 in good health and CMV-seropositive. The sample comprised PBMCs.

The CDR3 loop reads CASSYNAPLGYTF. The CDR3 DNA reads TGTGCCAGCAGCTATAACGCTCCTCTAGGCTACACCTTC. V is TRBV11-2 and J is TRBJ1-2; D unresolved. Germline V gene sequence: CDR1 SGHAT, CDR2 FQNNGV. The CDR3 length is 13 residues. V was shortened by 4 bases and J by 8 bases, with 14 bases between the two germline ends.